This T cell receptor beta chain derives from a study of T cells expressing NK-cell markers. The V gene's germline CDR1 is MGHRA and CDR2 YSYEKL. This CDR3 is built from 15 residues. TCRdb re-called the 5' RACE reads and shows each CDR3 protein once, DNA omitted. This repertoire includes about 190,000 distinct CDR3 sequences. The sample taken for sequencing was blood T cells: a sorted CD56 or NKG2C T cell subset, CD4+ or CD8+ T cells, or bulk PBMC T cells (not recorded which). This TCR was recovered from a man between 18 and 69 years old in good health. The J gene is TRBJ1-2, the V gene TRBV4-1; there is no DNA to check the TCRdb D call of TRBD1. CDR3 amino acids: CASGIPGGDYYGYTF.